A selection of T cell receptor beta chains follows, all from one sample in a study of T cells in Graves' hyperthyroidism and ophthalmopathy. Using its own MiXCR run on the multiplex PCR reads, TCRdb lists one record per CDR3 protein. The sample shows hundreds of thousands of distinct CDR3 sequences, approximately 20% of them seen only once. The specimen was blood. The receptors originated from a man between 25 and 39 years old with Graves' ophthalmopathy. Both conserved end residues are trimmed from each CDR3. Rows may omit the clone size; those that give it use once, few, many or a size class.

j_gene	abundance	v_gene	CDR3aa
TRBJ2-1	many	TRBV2	ASSDRTYNEQF
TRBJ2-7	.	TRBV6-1	ASSDRTSGTHEQY
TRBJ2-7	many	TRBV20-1	SVYRTGSYEQY
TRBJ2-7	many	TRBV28	ASSLFGDRDYEQY
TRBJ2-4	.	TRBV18	ASSPRRGGGY
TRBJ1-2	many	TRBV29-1	SVGPQDTLRNYGYT
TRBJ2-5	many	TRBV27	ASSSGQGFQETQY
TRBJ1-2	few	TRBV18	ASSSDREGYT
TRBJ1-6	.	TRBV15	ATSGLQGYSYNSPLH
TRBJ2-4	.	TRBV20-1	SASRTGIAKNIQY
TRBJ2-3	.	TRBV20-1	SARASPEGVTDTQY
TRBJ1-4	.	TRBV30	AWSRNEKLF
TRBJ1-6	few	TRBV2	ASNANSPLH
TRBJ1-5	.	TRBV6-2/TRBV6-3	ASSPFTGRPQH
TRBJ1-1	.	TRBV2	ASSQGWATEAF
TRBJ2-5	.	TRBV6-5	ASSYGDSGAGTQY
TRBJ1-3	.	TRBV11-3	ASSFTFSSGNTIY
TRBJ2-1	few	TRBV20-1	SARSAGGINEQF
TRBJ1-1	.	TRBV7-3	ASSPKGPGGSTEAF
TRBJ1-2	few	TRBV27	ASSPRVANYGYT
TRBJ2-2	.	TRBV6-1	ASSQVGGLANTGELF
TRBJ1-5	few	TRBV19	ASSKTGLQPQH
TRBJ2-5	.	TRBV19	ASRQFRGGKETQY
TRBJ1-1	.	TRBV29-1	SVVDRGKVREAF
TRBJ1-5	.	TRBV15	ATSRWDSGMGPQH
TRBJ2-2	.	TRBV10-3	AISGDRGNTGELF
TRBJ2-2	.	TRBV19	ASSNGRAGTGELF
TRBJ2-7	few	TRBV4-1	ASSQDFSGGTYEQY
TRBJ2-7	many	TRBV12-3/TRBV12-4	ASSHPPPFYEQY
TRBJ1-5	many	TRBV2	ASREDRVGNQPQH
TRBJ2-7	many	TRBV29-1	SVEGTGNNYEQY
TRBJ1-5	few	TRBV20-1	SARDLIHTPNQPQH
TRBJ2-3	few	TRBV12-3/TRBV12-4	ASKGREGSTDTQY
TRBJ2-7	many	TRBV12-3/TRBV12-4	ASTPDRYSYEQY
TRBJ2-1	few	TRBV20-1	SASRGSYNEQF
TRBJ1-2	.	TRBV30	AWTPDLTYGYT
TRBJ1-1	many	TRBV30	AWRRTGGGTEAF
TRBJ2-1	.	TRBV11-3	ASSFASGRGGEF
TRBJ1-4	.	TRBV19	ASRAAGQIEYEKLF
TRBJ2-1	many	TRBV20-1	SAKAGQYNEQF
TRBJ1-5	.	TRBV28	ASSLRGSGGQPQH
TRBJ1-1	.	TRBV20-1	SARQGDVEAF
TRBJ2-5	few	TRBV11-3	ASSLALDRGKTQY
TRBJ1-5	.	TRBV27	ASSLLSASNQPQH
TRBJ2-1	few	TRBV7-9	ASSSLGLGSSYNEQF
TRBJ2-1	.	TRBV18	ASSPIGRTNEQF
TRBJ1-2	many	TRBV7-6	ASSSGTGYYGYT
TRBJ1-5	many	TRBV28	ASSGEVDNQPQH